Sequencing of this T cell receptor (beta chain) was carried out in a study of blood T cell repertoires in COVID-19. Study-level information: Specimens from acute and convalescent COVID-19 originated in the United States, Italy and Spain. Sample material is recorded as cDNA or gDNA derived from T cells, B-cell-depleted T cells, or PBMCs.

Between the trimmed V and J ends, which lost 2 bases and 2 bases, there was a span of 7 bases. The germline V gene has CDR1 MNHNS and CDR2 SASEGT. The CDR3 has 13 amino acids. Methods used by the authors: Estimation of nucleated cell counts relied on the amplification of reference gene primers. Assay: immunoSEQ multiplex PCR; the TCRdb copy retains only in-frame clones and omits some. The DNA was the basis for D and trimming; V, J and clone size are from that table. The table records about 400,000 clones, 89% of them present only once. Sequencing was carried out using peripheral blood. This TCR came from a man between 35 and 55 years old with acute or convalescent COVID-19. The V call is TRBV6-1, the J call TRBJ2-7, with a weak D call TRBD1 (5 bases). This CDR3 reads CASSERTPYEQYF. DNA of the CDR3: TGTGCCAGCAGTGAACGGACACCCTACGAGCAGTACTTC.